Below, 21 T cell receptor beta chains from the same sample are listed, as sequenced in a study of T cells in Graves' hyperthyroidism and ophthalmopathy. TCR beta CDR3 regions were amplified from RNA transcripts. First-round RT-PCR of the TCR CDR3 relied on the HTBI primer set. TCRdb redid the calling of the multiplex PCR reads with MiXCR, one entry per CDR3 protein. Of a few hundred thousand distinct CDR3 sequences in the sample, approximately 14% were seen once. What was sequenced was blood. All receptors derive from a woman aged 35 to 49 with Graves' hyperthyroidism that later progressed to Graves' ophthalmopathy.

This clonotype was counted many times. V and J are TRBV14 and TRBJ2-5; no clear D. V lost 4 bases to trimming and J lost 2 bases, with 14 bases between them. The CDR3 runs 15 residues. Germline CDR1 and CDR2: SGHDN and FVKESK. The CDR3 DNA follows: TGTGCCAGCAGCCGCCGGACCTCCCGGCAAGAGACCCAGTACTTC. It translates to CASSRRTSRQETQYF. Filled out from reference TRBV14 and TRBJ2-5, the complete variable domain reads EAGVTQFPSHSVIEKGQTVTLRCDPISGHDNLYWYRRVMGKEIKFLLHFVKESKQDESGMPNNRFLAERTGGTYSTLKVQPAELEDSGVYFCASSRRTSRQETQYFGPGTRLLVL.

In this sample, this clonotype turned up many times. This chain links TRBV14 with TRBJ2-7; D is unresolved. Germline assignment: CDR1 SGHDN and CDR2 FVKESK. The CDR3 extends over 14 amino acids. V lost 4 bases, J lost 5 bases, and 15 bases lay in between. Here the CDR3 DNA reads TGTGCCAGCAGCCCCCGGCCGCTAGTCGACGAGCAGTACTTC. Translation gives CASSPRPLVDEQYF.

This clonotype was counted ten times or more. This rearrangement joins TRBV10-3 to TRBJ2-7, with D perhaps matching TRBD1 or TRBD2 (5 bases each). Per germline, CDR1 ENHRY and CDR2 SYGVKD. The CDR3 totals 13 residues. V gave up 4 bases and J gave up 5 bases, with 12 bases separating them. The CDR3 is CAISVREGNEQYF. The CDR3 DNA reads TGTGCCATCAGTGTCCGAGAGGGGAACGAGCAGTACTTC.

This clonotype was found many times. V usage is TRBV19 and J usage is TRBJ2-7; unclear D gene. The germline CDR1 and CDR2 sequences are LNHDA and SQIVND (reference sequence). CDR3 length equals 12 residues. Between the trimmed V and J ends, which lost 5 bases and 2 bases, there was a span of 7 bases. CDR3 nucleotides: TGTGCCAGTAGTGTAGGACCCTACGAGCAGTACTTC. It specifies CASSVGPYEQYF.

This clonotype was observed at least ten times. The chain recombines TRBV4-1 with TRBJ2-7; weak D call: TRBD1 (6 bases). Trimming shortened V by 1 base and J by 7 bases, and 11 bases separated the two germline ends. In germline, CDR1 is MGHRA, CDR2 YSYEKL. CDR3 length equals 13 residues. The CDR3 sequence: CASSQVNRVEQYF. The CDR3 nucleotides are TGCGCCAGCAGCCAAGTGAACAGGGTGGAGCAGTACTTC.

This clonotype was found many times. This chain links TRBV27 with TRBJ2-7; 10 positions match TRBD2. V dropped 1 base and J dropped 4; count of bases not matched to a gene: 7. CDR1 is MNHEY, CDR2 SMNVEV, per germline (reference sequence). The CDR3 length is 16 residues. CDR3 sequence reads: CASSLLTSGMVYEQYF. CDR3 DNA: TGTGCCAGCAGTTTATTAACTAGCGGGATGGTGTACGAGCAGTACTTC.

This clonotype was seen ten or more times. The V gene is TRBV7-9, the J gene TRBJ2-1; 8 nucleotides align to TRBD1. This CDR3 has 12 residues. With 5 bases clipped from V and 12 bases from J, the junction kept 6 bases outside the gene matches. Per germline, CDR1 SEHNR and CDR2 FQNEAQ (reference sequence). In DNA form, the CDR3 reads TGTGCCAGCAGCCGGACAGGGCGAAGGCAGTTCTTC. Protein: CASSRTGRRQFF.

This clonotype was observed many times. The chain links TRBV3-1 to TRBJ2-5; 9 positions agree with TRBD2. Germline V gene data show CDR1 as LGHDT and CDR2 as YNNKEL (reference sequence). V was clipped by 0 bases and J by 1 base; unmatched bases: 3. This CDR3 is built from 16 residues. The CDR3 loop is CASSQELAGLQETQYF. The CDR3 coding sequence is TGTGCCAGCAGCCAAGAGCTAGCGGGGCTCCAAGAGACCCAGTACTTC.

This clonotype was seen at least ten times. The chain recombines TRBV5-1 with TRBJ1-6, with 7 bases fitting TRBD1. V gave up 4 bases and J gave up 8 bases; unmatched junction bases: 12. CDR1 is SGHRS and CDR2 is YFSETQ in the germline V gene. The CDR3 consists of 16 residues. DNA for the CDR3: TGCGCCAGCAGCCCCCTCCAGGGGGTGAATGATTCACCCCTCCACTTT. This sequence encodes CASSPLQGVNDSPLHF.

Many counts were recorded for this clonotype. The rearrangement links TRBV28 to TRBJ2-7; 7 bases are a match to TRBD1. The CDR3 has 13 residues. After removal of 4 bases from V and 5 bases from J, the junction contained 5 bases not matched to a gene. The germline V gene encodes CDR1 MDHEN and CDR2 SYDVKM. This chain's CDR3 is CASSSLGTDEQYF. The CDR3 coding sequence is TGTGCCAGCAGTTCCCTCGGGACAGACGAGCAGTACTTC.

This clonotype was found many times. V is TRBV6-1 and J is TRBJ2-7; 10 positions agree with TRBD2. CDR1 is MNHNS and CDR2 is SASEGT in the germline V gene. The CDR3 runs 14 residues. Losses at the gene ends were 9 bases for V and 4 bases for J; bases not matched to a gene: 9. CDR3 amino acids: CASPTTSGTYEQYF. The CDR3 DNA reads TGTGCCAGTCCTACCACTAGCGGGACTTACGAGCAGTACTTC.

This clonotype appeared many times. The chain has TRBV20-1 and TRBJ1-1; weak D call: TRBD1 (5 bases). The V end was cut by 3 bases, the J end by 2 bases, with 13 bases between. The CDR3 contains 14 residues. The germline CDR1 and CDR2 sequences are DFQATT and SNEGSKA (reference sequence). CDR3 nucleotide sequence: TGCAGTGCTAGGAGAGGGGACGGTAACACTGAAGCTTTCTTT. It encodes CSARRGDGNTEAFF.

The V and J genes are TRBV15 and TRBJ2-7; 7 nucleotides align to TRBD2. The junction had 17 bases not matched to a gene; V was cut back by 0 bases and J by 6 bases. The CDR3 is 18 amino acids. Germline lookup yields CDR1 LNHNV and CDR2 YYDKDF (reference sequence). CDR3 sequence (DNA): TGTGCCACCAGCAGAGACTACTCTGGGGGAGGGCCGATGGGCGAGCAGTACTTC. As protein: CATSRDYSGGGPMGEQYF.

This clonotype was detected many times. The V gene is TRBV19, the J gene TRBJ2-1; 10 bases line up with TRBD2. Germline CDR1 is LNHDA and CDR2 is SQIVND (reference sequence). This CDR3 comprises 15 residues. Trimming removed 2 bases from V and 7 bases from J; junction bases left unmatched: 5. The CDR3 region is CASSILAGDENEQFF. CDR3 DNA: TGTGCCAGTAGTATACTAGCGGGGGACGAGAATGAGCAGTTCTTC. The full variable domain, completed using reference TRBV19 and TRBJ2-1, is DGGITQSPKYLFRKEGQNVTLSCEQNLNHDAMYWYRQDPGQGLRLIYYSQIVNDFQKGDIAEGYSVSREKKESFPLTVTSAQKNPTAFYLCASSILAGDENEQFFGPGTRLTVL.

The chain uses TRBV28 and TRBJ2-3, with 12 nucleotides matching TRBD2. The V and J ends lost 6 bases and 9 bases, in that order; junction bases with no gene match: 13. The CDR3 is 16 amino acids. The germline V gene encodes CDR1 MDHEN and CDR2 SYDVKM. CDR3 protein: CASSQAASGRARTQYF. The CDR3 DNA sequence: TGTGCCAGCAGCCAAGCCGCTAGCGGGAGGGCAAGGACGCAGTATTTT.

The table lists this clonotype with many counts. This rearrangement joins TRBV9 to TRBJ2-1; weak D call: TRBD2 (5 bases). There are 13 residues in the CDR3. Deletions cut 3 bases from V and 6 bases from J, with 10 bases between. The germline V gene encodes CDR1 SGDLS and CDR2 YYNGEE. CDR3 DNA sequence: TGTGCCAGCAGCGGCGGTGGGAGCAATGAGCAGTTCTTC. Translated, it gives CASSGGGSNEQFF.

This clonotype was seen more than once but under ten times. The chain uses TRBV29-1 and TRBJ2-7; 7 bases are shared with TRBD1. From germline, CDR1 is SQVTM and CDR2 ANQGSEA. This CDR3 has 13 residues. With 4 bases clipped from V and 1 base from J, the junction kept 4 bases outside the gene matches. The CDR3 DNA is TGCAGCGTTGCCGGGGACAGTTCCTACGAGCAGTACTTC. This sequence encodes CSVAGDSSYEQYF.

This clonotype was detected ten times or more. The rearrangement uses TRBV28 and TRBJ2-7, with 11 bases identical to TRBD1. The CDR3 is 14 residues long. The germline V gene has CDR1 MDHEN and CDR2 SYDVKM. Trimming took 4 bases from V and 7 from J; bases not matched to a gene: 6. The CDR3 nucleotides read TGTGCCAGCAGTTGGGTGGACAGGGGGCAAGAGCAGTACTTC. Translating gives CASSWVDRGQEQYF.

This chain links TRBV10-3 with TRBJ1-4, with D hard to call. The CDR3 extends over 12 amino acids. The germline V gene encodes CDR1 ENHRY and CDR2 SYGVKD. V gave up 5 bases and J gave up 8 bases, with 9 bases separating them. The CDR3 sequence: CAISSTSEKLFF. Here the CDR3 DNA reads TGTGCCATCAGTTCGACATCGGAAAAACTGTTTTTT.

This clonotype was observed at least ten times. The chain has TRBV11-2 and TRBJ2-3; TRBD2 matches 9 bases. Germline V lookup: CDR1 SGHAT, CDR2 FQNNGV. Trimming cost V 3 bases and J 0 bases; bases outside gene matches: 4. CDR3 length equals 16 residues. The DNA for the CDR3 is TGTGCCAGCAGCTTTGTAACTAGCGGGAGCACAGATACGCAGTATTTT. It codes for CASSFVTSGSTDTQYF.

This clonotype has at least ten counts. The chain employs TRBV7-9 and TRBJ2-1, with D maybe TRBD1 (5 bases). The germline CDR1 and CDR2 sequences are SEHNR and FQNEAQ (reference sequence). There are 17 residues in the CDR3. V lost 5 bases to trimming and J lost 3 bases, with 20 bases between them. CDR3 loop: CASSLSRSRVGYNEQFF. The CDR3 DNA follows: TGTGCCAGCAGCCTCTCCCGGTCCAGGGTAGGCTACAATGAGCAGTTCTTC.